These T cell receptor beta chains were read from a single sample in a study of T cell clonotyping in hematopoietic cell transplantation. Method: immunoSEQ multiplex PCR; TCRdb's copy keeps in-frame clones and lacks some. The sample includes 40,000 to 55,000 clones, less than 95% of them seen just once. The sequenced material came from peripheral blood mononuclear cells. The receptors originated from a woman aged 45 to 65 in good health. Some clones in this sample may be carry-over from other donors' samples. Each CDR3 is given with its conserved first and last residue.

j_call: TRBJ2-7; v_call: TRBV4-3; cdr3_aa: CASSQDLGYEQYF
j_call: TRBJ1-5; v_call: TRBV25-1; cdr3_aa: CASSDPGAGQPQHF
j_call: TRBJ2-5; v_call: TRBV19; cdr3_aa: CASRQGQGQETQYF
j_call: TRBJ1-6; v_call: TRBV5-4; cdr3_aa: CASSLDAQENSPLHF
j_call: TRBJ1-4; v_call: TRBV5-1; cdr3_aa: CASSLVEDGGEKLFF
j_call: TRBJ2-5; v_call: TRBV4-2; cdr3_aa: CASSPYGLSKETQYF
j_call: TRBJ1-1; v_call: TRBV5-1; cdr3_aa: CASSLWSQSLEAFF
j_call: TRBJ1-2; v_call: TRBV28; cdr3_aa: CASTRGGVANYGYTF
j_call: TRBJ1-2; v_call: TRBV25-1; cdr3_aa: CASSIPGQGYLGYTF
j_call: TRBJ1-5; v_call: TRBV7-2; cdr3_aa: CASSLAVDLNQPQHF
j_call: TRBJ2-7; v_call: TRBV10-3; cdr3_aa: CAISEWTYEQYF
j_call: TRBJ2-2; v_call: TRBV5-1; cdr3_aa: CASSPDGINLYTGELFF
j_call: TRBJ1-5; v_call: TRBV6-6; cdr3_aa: CASSQGYSNQPQHF
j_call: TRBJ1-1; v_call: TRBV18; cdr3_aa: CASSTTHKGGTEAFF
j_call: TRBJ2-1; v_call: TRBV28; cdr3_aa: CASSPSSGGSSYNEQFF
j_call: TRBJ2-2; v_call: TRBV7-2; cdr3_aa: CASSQTGGRAGELFF
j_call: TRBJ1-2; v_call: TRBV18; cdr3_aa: CASSPGTLKGGYTF
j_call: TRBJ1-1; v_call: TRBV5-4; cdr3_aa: CASSLGRGSGEAFF
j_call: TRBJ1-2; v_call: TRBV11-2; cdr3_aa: CASSLDRFGYTF
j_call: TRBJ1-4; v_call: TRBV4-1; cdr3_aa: CASSQPGSTNEKLFF
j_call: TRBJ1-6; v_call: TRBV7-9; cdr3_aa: CASSLSSSPLHF
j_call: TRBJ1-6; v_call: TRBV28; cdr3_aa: CASWTGGSFNSPLHF
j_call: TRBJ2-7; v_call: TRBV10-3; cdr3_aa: CAISESAGFFYEQYF
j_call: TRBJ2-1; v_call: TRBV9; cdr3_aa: CASSVGGLVYNEQFF
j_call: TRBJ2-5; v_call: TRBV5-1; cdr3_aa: CASSLAGGSGETQYF